The 10 T cell receptor beta chains below were found in one sample sequenced in a study of blood T cell repertoires in COVID-19. Clones were sequenced by immunoSEQ multiplex PCR, and TCRdb holds only the in-frame ones, with some missing. The repertoire includes approximately 100,000 clones, about 82% of them detected once, and around a quarter sits in the top ten. What was sequenced was peripheral blood. The origin of the receptors is a human donor in a cohort sampled during active COVID-19.

This clone was counted only a few times. J is TRBJ1-5 and V is TRBV4-1, with D perhaps TRBD1 (5 bases). CDR1 is MGHRA and CDR2 is YSYEKL in the germline V gene. V lost 0 bases to trimming and J lost 7 bases, with 10 bases between them. CDR3 length: 14 amino acids. CDR3 DNA sequence: TGCGCCAGCAGCCAAGAAGGGGCCTTACAGCCCCAGCATTTT. It encodes CASSQEGALQPQHF.

The chain has TRBV5-1 and TRBJ2-5; a weak D match, TRBD1 (6 bases). Trimming cost V 4 bases and J 3 bases, with 13 bases left between them. CDR3 length equals 14 residues. Germline CDR1 SGHRS, CDR2 YFSETQ. The CDR3 loop is CASSADRTKETQYF. CDR3 in DNA: TGCGCCAGCAGCGCGGACAGAACTAAAGAGACCCAGTACTTC. The variable domain in full, completed from reference TRBV5-1 and TRBJ2-5, reads KAGVTQTPRYLIKTRGQQVTLSCSPISGHRSVSWYQQTPGQGLQFLFEYFSETQRNKGNFPGRFSGRQFSNSRSEMNVSTLELGDSALYLCASSADRTKETQYFGPGTRLLVL.

CDR3 loop: CASTVPPQPQHF. CDR3 bases: TGTGCCAGCACCGTCCCCCCTCAGCCCCAGCATTTT. The chain links TRBV28 to TRBJ1-5; the D is unclear. The ends were cut back, 7 bases at V and 6 bases at J, with 10 bases in the middle. CDR3 length: 12 residues. CDR1 is MDHEN and CDR2 is SYDVKM in the germline V gene.

The rearrangement uses TRBV4-3 and TRBJ2-2, with TRBD2 matching 9 bases. CDR3 length equals 17 residues. Germline V lookup: CDR1 LGHNA, CDR2 YSLEER. V was pared by 0 bases and J by 3 bases, with 5 bases of the junction left unmatched. The chain's CDR3 is CASSQDFAGGDTGELFF. CDR3 nucleotide sequence: TGCGCCAGCAGCCAAGACTTCGCGGGGGGGGACACCGGGGAGCTGTTTTTT.

The chain is built from TRBV4-1 and TRBJ1-4; no definite D call. The CDR3 consists of 17 residues. V was shortened by 0 bases and J by 0 bases, with 11 bases between the two germline ends. Germline lookup yields CDR1 MGHRA and CDR2 YSYEKL. Here the CDR3 reads CASSQDFVEATNEKLFF. The CDR3 bases are TGCGCCAGCAGCCAAGATTTTGTGGAGGCAACTAATGAAAAACTGTTTTTT.

V is TRBV5-4 and J is TRBJ1-6, with D possibly matching TRBD1 (5 bases). Germline V CDR1 and CDR2: SGHNT, YYREEE (reference sequence). V shed 4 bases and J shed 16 bases, with 15 bases lying between them. This CDR3 comprises 12 residues. CDR3 in DNA: TGTGCCAGCAGCACTGACAGATCCCTACTCCACTTT. Its protein product is CASSTDRSLLHF.

This clone was detected ten times or more. This rearrangement joins TRBV4-1 to TRBJ2-7, with a weak D call TRBD1 (6 bases). V lost 4 bases and J 2 bases, leaving 15 bases between the germline ends. The CDR3 extends over 15 amino acids. CDR1 is MGHRA and CDR2 is YSYEKL in the germline V gene. The CDR3 sequence: CASSPGTHSTYEQYF. CDR3 DNA: TGCGCCAGCAGCCCCGGGACACACTCCACCTACGAGCAGTACTTC.

The chain employs TRBV18 and TRBJ1-1, with 7 nucleotides matching TRBD1. With V trimmed by 2 bases and J by 1 base, 10 bases remained unmatched. The CDR3 extends over 17 amino acids. CDR1 KGHSH and CDR2 LQKENI come from the germline V gene. The CDR3 DNA reads as TGTGCCAGCTCACCAAAGGGGCTAGCAGGGGGGAACACTGAAGCTTTCTTT. Residues: CASSPKGLAGGNTEAFF.

This clone showed up just once. The V gene is TRBV4-1, the J gene TRBJ1-2, with 7 bases identical to TRBD1. The germline V gene has CDR1 MGHRA and CDR2 YSYEKL. Trimming took 4 bases from V and 2 from J; bases not matched to a gene: 4. This CDR3 spans 14 amino acids. CDR3 sequence: CASSLQDRNYGYTF. Written as DNA, the CDR3 is TGCGCCAGCAGCCTCCAGGACAGGAACTATGGCTACACCTTC.

The chain has TRBV27 and TRBJ2-2; 9 nucleotides align to TRBD2. J was trimmed by 5 bases and V by 0 bases; bases with no gene match: 13. The CDR3 length is 19 residues. Looked up from germline, CDR1 is MNHEY and CDR2 is SMNVEV (reference sequence). CDR3 sequence: CASSLSIGRASGTTGELFF. Here the CDR3 DNA reads TGTGCCAGCAGTTTATCGATTGGGCGGGCTAGCGGGACGACCGGGGAGCTGTTTTTT.